This TCR delta chain is drawn from a study of gammadelta T cells in human blood. Germline CDR1 GEAIGNYY, CDR2 EKD. CDR3 length: 13 amino acids. Trimming took 0 bases from V and 6 from J, leaving 10 bases between them. On this clone itself: Its antigen remains unidentified. A far larger clone is one base from this, pointing to a likely read error. Distinct nucleotide sequences in the sample also encode this CDR3.

TCRdb reprocessed the RT-PCR reads using CATT. The repertoire has some 290 delta-chain clones, 30% to 40% of them found once; the top ten carry around 40%. Study-wide findings and caveats: Microbial exposure reportedly appeared to drive polyclonal expansion of innate gamma-delta T cells right after birth.

The receptor was derived from a human donor. Input material: Vgamma9Vdelta2 gamma-delta T cells from infant blood. The rearrangement joins TRDV2 to TRDJ1; tentatively, D is TRDD3 (5 bases). TCRdb supplies no J gene; here it was assigned by aligning the nucleotide sequence to germline. CDR3 in DNA: TGTGCCTGTGACACCTGGGGAATACATAAACTCATCTTT. As protein: CACDTWGIHKLIF.